The clone carrying this TCR beta chain was observed once. What it binds is not known. These data belong to a study of T cell responses to AZD1222 COVID-19 vaccine. As for the study in general: Analysis merged second doses at about 4 or about 12 weeks.

Study-wide results and caveats: The study found vaccine-associated CD4 TCRs spanning spike, dominant at 160-218 and 743-854. Donors in the cohort were predominantly white British and more often female, and clonal diversity was possibly underestimated.

TCRdb keeps only in-frame clones here, not all; method: immunoSEQ multiplex PCR. This table holds over 150,000 clones, 85% to 95% found once. Germline V gene lookup returns CDR1 MDHEN and CDR2 SYDVKM. V was trimmed by 6 bases and J by 3 bases, leaving 12 bases between them. The CDR3 has 14 residues. The input for sequencing was peripheral blood, taken on day 0 of AZD1222 vaccination. The sequence was collected from an adult in good health. The rearrangement links TRBV28 to TRBJ1-3, with a tentative D call TRBD1 (5 bases). In DNA, the CDR3 is TGTGCCAGCAGCTCAGGGTTAGTTGGAAACACCATATATTTT. Its translation is CASSSGLVGNTIYF.